The source of this TCR beta chain is a study of shared T cell receptors in the human thymus. The method was immunoSEQ multiplex PCR; TCRdb's version includes in-frame clones alone and lacks a portion of them. The sample gives roughly 550,000 clones, roughly 74% of which show up once; around 0.012% is in the top ten. This clone has just one count. Trimming pared 1 base from V and 3 bases from J, leaving 7 bases between. CDR3 size: 13 residues. Germline V gene lookup returns CDR1 SGHRS and CDR2 YFSETQ. The same specimen was also included in a second study, on human thymus T cells.

The chain links TRBV5-1 to TRBJ1-1; D is ambiguous. The origin of this receptor is a boy under three years old with a congenital heart defect. Specimen: thymocytes. CDR3 in DNA: TGCGCCAGCAGCTTGAGTTCGGACACTGAAGCTTTCTTT. It yields the protein CASSLSSDTEAFF.